The count of the clone carrying this T cell receptor (beta chain) is one. Its specificity is not known. This sample was included in a study of long-term antiretroviral therapy in people with HIV. The study, taken as a whole, reports: Clonal expansions arising prior to ART prevailed in the repertoire at every time point.

A minimum of one pre-ART and two post-ART PBMC samples existed for each donor. The assay used was immunoSEQ (version v3.0), run at survey level. Sequenced by immunoSEQ multiplex PCR; TCRdb stores in-frame clones only, minus some. Here the sample spans just over 35,000 clones, about 94% being singletons. This receptor was taken from a woman aged 45-59 years with HIV. Sequencing was performed on unsorted PBMCs, taken 4.1 years after starting antiretroviral therapy.

Here the CDR3 reads CASSPLSSAGSYNEQFF. Written as DNA, the CDR3 is TGCGCCAGCAGCCCGCTAAGTAGCGCCGGCTCCTACAATGAGCAGTTCTTC. The V and J genes are TRBV5-1 and TRBJ2-1, with a weak D call TRBD2 (5 bases). CDR1 is SGHRS and CDR2 is YFSETQ in the germline V gene. Trimming left V 4 bases short and J 0 bases short, with 17 bases between. The CDR3 totals 17 residues.